This record concerns one T cell receptor beta chain sequence. Its specificity is not known. This record comes from a study of memory CD4+ T cells and cytomegalovirus serostatus. Study observations and caveats: 67 of 164 known CMV-associated TCRbeta sequences appeared in CD4+ memory.

Only in-frame clones appear in the TCRdb table, and some are missing; sequencing was by immunoSEQ multiplex PCR. The data hold roughly 39,000 clones, with roughly 78% observed a single time. Single viable CD3+CD4+CD8-CD45RO+ cells were sorted as the memory CD4+ T cells. Trimming pared 1 base from V and 0 bases from J, leaving 10 bases between. The germline gives CDR1 SGHVS, CDR2 FQNEAQ. The CDR3 is 16 amino acids. This receptor was obtained from an adult in good health and CMV-seronegative. The sequenced material came from memory CD4+ T cells from blood. The rearrangement uses TRBV7-8 and TRBJ1-3; D is possibly TRBD1 (5 bases). The CDR3 loop reads CASSLGQLGSGNTIYF. The CDR3 DNA follows: TGTGCCAGCAGCTTAGGACAGCTAGGCTCTGGAAACACCATATATTTT.